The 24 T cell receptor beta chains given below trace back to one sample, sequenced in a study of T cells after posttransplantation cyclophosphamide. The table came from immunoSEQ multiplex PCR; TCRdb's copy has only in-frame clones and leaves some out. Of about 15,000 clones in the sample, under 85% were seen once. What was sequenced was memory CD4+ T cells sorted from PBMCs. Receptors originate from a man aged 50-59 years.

The CDR3: CASSFQGAGEQFF. For the CDR3, the DNA is TGTGCCAGCAGCTTCCAAGGGGCTGGTGAGCAGTTCTTC. The chain couples TRBV7-3 to TRBJ2-1, with D perhaps TRBD1 (5 bases). The CDR3 runs 13 residues. Per germline, CDR1 SGHTA and CDR2 FQGTGA. The V end was cut by 3 bases, the J end by 9 bases, with 12 bases between.

In nucleotides, the CDR3 is TGTGCCAGCTCACAGACAGGGAAGGACACTGAAGCTTTCTTT. Protein product: CASSQTGKDTEAFF. The chain has TRBV18 and TRBJ1-1; 7 bases are a match to TRBD1. There are 14 residues in the CDR3. Germline lookup yields CDR1 KGHSH and CDR2 LQKENI. The ends lost 4 bases at V and 3 bases at J; junction bases unmatched: 5.

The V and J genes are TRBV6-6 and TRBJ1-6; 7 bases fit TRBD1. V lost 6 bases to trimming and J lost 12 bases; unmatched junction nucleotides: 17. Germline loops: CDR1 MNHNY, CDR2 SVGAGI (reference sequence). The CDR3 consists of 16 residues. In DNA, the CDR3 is TGTGCCAGCAGCCACTCCCCGCCGGGACAGCCCCAACCCCTCCACTTT. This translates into CASSHSPPGQPQPLHF.

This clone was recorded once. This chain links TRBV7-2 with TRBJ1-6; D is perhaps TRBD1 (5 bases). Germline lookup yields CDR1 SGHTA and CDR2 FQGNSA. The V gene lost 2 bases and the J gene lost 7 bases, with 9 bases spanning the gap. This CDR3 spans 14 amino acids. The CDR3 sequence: CASSLLRENSPLHF. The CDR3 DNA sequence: TGTGCCAGCAGCTTACTCAGGGAAAATTCACCCCTCCACTTT.

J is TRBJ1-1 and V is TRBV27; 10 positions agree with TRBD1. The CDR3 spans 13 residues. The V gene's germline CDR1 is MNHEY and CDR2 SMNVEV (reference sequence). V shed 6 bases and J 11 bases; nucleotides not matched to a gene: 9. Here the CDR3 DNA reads TGTGCCAGCAGGCGACAGGGGGCTAGGGGCGCTTTCTTT. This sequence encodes CASRRQGARGAFF.

The DNA of the CDR3 is TGTGCCAGCAGCTTGGCCGGGGGTGTGCAGCGCCATGAGCAGTTCTTC. The encoded protein is CASSLAGGVQRHEQFF. The chain employs TRBV5-4 and TRBJ2-1, with TRBD2 as a possible D gene (6 bases). Germline V gene sequence: CDR1 SGHNT, CDR2 YYREEE (reference sequence). The CDR3 totals 16 residues. The germline V and J ends were trimmed by 0 bases and 8 bases, with 18 bases remaining between them.

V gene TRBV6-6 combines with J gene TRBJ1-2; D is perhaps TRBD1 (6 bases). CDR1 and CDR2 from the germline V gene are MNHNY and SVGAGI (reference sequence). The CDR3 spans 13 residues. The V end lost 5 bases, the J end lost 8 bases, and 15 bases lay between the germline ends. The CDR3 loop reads CASSRTVQRGYTF. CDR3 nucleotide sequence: TGTGCCAGCAGTCGGACAGTTCAAAGAGGCTACACCTTC.

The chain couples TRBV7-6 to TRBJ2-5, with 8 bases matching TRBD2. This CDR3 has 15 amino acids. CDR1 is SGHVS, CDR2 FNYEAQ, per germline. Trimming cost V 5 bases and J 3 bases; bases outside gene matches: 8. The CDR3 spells CASSPPGGIKETQYF. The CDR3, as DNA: TGTGCCAGCAGCCCGCCGGGGGGGATCAAAGAGACCCAGTACTTC.

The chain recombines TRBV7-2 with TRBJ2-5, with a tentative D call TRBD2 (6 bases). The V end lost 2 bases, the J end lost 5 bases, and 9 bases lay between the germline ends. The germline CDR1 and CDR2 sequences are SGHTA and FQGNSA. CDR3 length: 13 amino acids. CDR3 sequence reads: CASSLRREETQYF. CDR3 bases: TGTGCCAGCAGCTTAAGGAGGGAGGAGACCCAGTACTTC.

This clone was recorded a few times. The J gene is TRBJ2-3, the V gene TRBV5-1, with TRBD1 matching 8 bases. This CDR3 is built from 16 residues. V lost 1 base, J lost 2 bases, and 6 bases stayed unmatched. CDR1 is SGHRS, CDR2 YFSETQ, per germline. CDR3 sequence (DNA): TGCGCCAGCAGCTTGACCGGACAGGGATACACAGATACGCAGTATTTT. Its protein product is CASSLTGQGYTDTQYF. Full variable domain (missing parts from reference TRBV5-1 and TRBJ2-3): KAGVTQTPRYLIKTRGQQVTLSCSPISGHRSVSWYQQTPGQGLQFLFEYFSETQRNKGNFPGRFSGRQFSNSRSEMNVSTLELGDSALYLCASSLTGQGYTDTQYFGPGTRLTVL.

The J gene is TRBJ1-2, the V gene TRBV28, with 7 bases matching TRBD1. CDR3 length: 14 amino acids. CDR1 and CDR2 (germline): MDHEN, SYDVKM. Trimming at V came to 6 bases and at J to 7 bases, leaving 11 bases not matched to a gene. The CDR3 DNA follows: TGTGCCAGCAGGGGGGGACAGAGGAGCGGTGGCTACACCTTC. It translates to CASRGGQRSGGYTF.

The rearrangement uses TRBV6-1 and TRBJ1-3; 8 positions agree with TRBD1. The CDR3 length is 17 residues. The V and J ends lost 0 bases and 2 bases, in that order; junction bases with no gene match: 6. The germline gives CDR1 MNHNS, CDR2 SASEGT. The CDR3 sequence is CASSEATGGATGNTIYF. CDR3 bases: TGTGCCAGCAGTGAAGCCACAGGGGGAGCGACTGGAAACACCATATATTTT.

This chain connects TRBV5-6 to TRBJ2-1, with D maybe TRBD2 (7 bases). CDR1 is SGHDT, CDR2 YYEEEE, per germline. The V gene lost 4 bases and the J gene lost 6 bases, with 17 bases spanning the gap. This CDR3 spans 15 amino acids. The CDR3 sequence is CASSPKGGRTNEQFF. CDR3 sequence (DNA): TGTGCCAGCAGCCCAAAGGGGGGGCGGACCAATGAGCAGTTCTTC.

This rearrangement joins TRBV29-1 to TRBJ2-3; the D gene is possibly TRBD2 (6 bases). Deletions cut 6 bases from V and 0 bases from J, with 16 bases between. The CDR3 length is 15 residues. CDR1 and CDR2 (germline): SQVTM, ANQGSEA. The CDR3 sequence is CSVAPGLSSTDTQYF. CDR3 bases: TGCAGCGTGGCACCGGGACTTTCTAGCACAGATACGCAGTATTTT.

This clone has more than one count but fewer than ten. The CDR3 DNA sequence: TGTGCCAGCAGTCCATCCGGGTTCAATCAGCCCCAGCATTTT. It translates to CASSPSGFNQPQHF. The chain combines TRBV6-6 with TRBJ1-5, with D hard to call. CDR3 length: 14 residues. V was trimmed by 5 bases and J by 3 bases, leaving 11 bases between them. Looked up from germline, CDR1 is MNHNY and CDR2 is SVGAGI (reference sequence).

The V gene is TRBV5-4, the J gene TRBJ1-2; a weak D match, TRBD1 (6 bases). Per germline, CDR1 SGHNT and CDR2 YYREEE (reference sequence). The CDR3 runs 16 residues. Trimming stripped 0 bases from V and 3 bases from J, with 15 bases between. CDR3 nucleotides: TGTGCCAGCAGCTTGGCTAACGGACAGACCTACTATGGCTACACCTTC. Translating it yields CASSLANGQTYYGYTF.

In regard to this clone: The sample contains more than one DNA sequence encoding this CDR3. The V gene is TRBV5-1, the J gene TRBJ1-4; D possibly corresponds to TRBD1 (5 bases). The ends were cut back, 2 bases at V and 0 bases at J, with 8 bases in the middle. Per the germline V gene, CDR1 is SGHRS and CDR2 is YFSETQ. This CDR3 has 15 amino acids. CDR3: CASSLQTATNEKLFF. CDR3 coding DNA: TGCGCCAGCAGCTTACAGACAGCAACTAATGAAAAACTGTTTTTT. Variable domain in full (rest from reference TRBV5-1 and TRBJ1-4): KAGVTQTPRYLIKTRGQQVTLSCSPISGHRSVSWYQQTPGQGLQFLFEYFSETQRNKGNFPGRFSGRQFSNSRSEMNVSTLELGDSALYLCASSLQTATNEKLFFGSGTQLSVL.

The chain's CDR3 is CASSPGAPGEQYF. The CDR3 region has the DNA TGTGCCAGCTCACCTGGAGCTCCGGGGGAGCAGTACTTC. This chain connects TRBV18 to TRBJ2-7; D may be TRBD2 (5 bases). V shed 3 bases and J shed 7 bases, with 13 bases lying between them. The length of the CDR3 is 13 residues. CDR1 and CDR2 from the germline V gene are KGHSH and LQKENI.

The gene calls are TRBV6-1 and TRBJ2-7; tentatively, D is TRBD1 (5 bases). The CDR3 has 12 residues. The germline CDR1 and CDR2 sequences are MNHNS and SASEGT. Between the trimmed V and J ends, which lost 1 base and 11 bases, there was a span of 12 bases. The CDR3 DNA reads TGTGCCAGCAGTGAAGAAGGGGCAAAGGAGTACTTC. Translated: CASSEEGAKEYF.

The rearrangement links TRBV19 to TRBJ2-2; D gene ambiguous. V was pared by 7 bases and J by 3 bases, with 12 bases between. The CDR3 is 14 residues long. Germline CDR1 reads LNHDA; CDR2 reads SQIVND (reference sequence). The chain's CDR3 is CASTPSGYTGELFF. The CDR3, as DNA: TGTGCCAGTACCCCGTCGGGTTACACCGGGGAGCTGTTTTTT.

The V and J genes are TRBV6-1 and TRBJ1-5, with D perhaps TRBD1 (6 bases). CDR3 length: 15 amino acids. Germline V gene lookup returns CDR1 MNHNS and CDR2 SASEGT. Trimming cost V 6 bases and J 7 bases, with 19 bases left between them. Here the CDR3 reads CASRVASGVRQPQHF. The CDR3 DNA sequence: TGTGCCAGCAGGGTCGCGTCAGGGGTCCGGCAGCCCCAGCATTTT.

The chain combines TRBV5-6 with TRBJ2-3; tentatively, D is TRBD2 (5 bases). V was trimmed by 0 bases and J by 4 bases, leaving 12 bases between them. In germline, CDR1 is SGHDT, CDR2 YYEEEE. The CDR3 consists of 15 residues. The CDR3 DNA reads TGTGCCAGCAGCTTGGTTCTAGCCCCTTCAGATACGCAGTATTTT. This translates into CASSLVLAPSDTQYF.

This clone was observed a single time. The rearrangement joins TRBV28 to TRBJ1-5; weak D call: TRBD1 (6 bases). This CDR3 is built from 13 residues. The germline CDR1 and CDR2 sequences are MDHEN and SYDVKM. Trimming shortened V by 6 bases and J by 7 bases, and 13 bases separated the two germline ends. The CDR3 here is CASRTGGTQPQHF. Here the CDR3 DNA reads TGTGCCAGCAGGACAGGTGGAACCCAGCCCCAGCATTTT. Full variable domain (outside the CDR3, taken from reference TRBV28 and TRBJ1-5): DVKVTQSSRYLVKRTGEKVFLECVQDMDHENMFWYRQDPGLGLRLIYFSYDVKMKEKGDIPEGYSVSREKKERFSLILESASTNQTSMYLCASRTGGTQPQHFGDGTRLSIL.

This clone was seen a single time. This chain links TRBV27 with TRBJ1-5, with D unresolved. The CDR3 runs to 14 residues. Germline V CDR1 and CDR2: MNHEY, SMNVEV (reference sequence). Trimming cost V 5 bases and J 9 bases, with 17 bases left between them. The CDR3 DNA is TGTGCCAGCAGTCAAGGCAGCGACGGATGGCCCCAGCATTTT. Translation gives CASSQGSDGWPQHF.